This T cell receptor beta chain was sequenced during a study of shared clonotypes between healthy human individuals. To note about this clone: Its antigen remains unknown.

Overall study results and limits: Few donors restricted represented genetic and exposure-history diversity.

In the original workflow: ImmunoSEQ supplied junction-only sequences lacking quality scores, so filtering was different. Profiled with immunoSEQ multiplex PCR; TCRdb holds only in-frame clones, not every one. That table gives V, J and clone size, and the DNA gave D and trimming. The sample consists of 450,000 to 500,000 clones, more than 75% of them appearing once. The donors were all Caucasian adults (living in Nashville, Tennessee). The length of the CDR3 is 15 residues. V lost 5 bases to trimming and J lost 5 bases, with 17 bases between them. Germline CDR1 SGHRS, CDR2 YFSETQ. Sequencing used PBMCs. V gene TRBV5-1 combines with J gene TRBJ2-1; D is perhaps TRBD2 (6 bases). This clonotype was obtained from a woman between 35 and 50 years old in good health. Some clones in this sample may be carry-over from other donors' samples. CDR3 DNA: TGCGCCAGCAGTTTAGGGGCTAGCGAGAACAATGAGCAGTTCTTC. Amino acid sequence: CASSLGASENNEQFF. Filled out from reference TRBV5-1 and TRBJ2-1, the complete variable domain reads KAGVTQTPRYLIKTRGQQVTLSCSPISGHRSVSWYQQTPGQGLQFLFEYFSETQRNKGNFPGRFSGRQFSNSRSEMNVSTLELGDSALYLCASSLGASENNEQFFGPGTRLTVL.